This T cell receptor (beta chain) was recorded in a study of blood T cell repertoires in COVID-19. CDR3 size: 11 residues. Germline CDR1 is SEHNR and CDR2 is FQNEAQ (reference sequence). Trimming removed 3 bases from V and 6 bases from J, with 5 bases in between. Some clones are missing from TCRdb's copy, which holds only in-frame ones; the method was immunoSEQ multiplex PCR. The sample lists a few hundred thousand clones, about nine tenths seen once, with roughly 0.9% in the top ten. The sample taken for sequencing was PBMCs or T cells enriched from blood (not recorded which). This sequence was found in a woman aged 40 to 50 who had been exposed to COVID-19. The rearrangement uses TRBV7-9 and TRBJ2-5; D gene unclear. The CDR3 spells CASSFAQTQYF. The CDR3 DNA is TGTGCCAGCAGCTTCGCGCAGACCCAGTACTTC.